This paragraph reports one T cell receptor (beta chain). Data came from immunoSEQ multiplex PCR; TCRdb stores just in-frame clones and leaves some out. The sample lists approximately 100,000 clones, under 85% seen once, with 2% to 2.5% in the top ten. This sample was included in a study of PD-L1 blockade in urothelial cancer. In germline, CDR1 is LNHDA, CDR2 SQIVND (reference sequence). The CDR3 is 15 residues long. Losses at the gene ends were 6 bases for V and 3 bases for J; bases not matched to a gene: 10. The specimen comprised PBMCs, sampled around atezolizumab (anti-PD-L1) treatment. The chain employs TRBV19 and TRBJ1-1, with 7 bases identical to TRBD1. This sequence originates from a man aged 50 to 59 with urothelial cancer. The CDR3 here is CASSQQGWRDTEAFF. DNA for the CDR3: TGTGCCAGTAGCCAACAGGGGTGGAGGGACACTGAAGCTTTCTTT.